This T cell receptor (beta chain) stems from a study of T cell repertoires in aging, cancer and after chemotherapy. TRB rearrangements spanning V, D and J were amplified using mixed TRB-A/B primers. TCRdb re-analysed the multiplex PCR reads in MiXCR, keeping a single row per CDR3 protein. The table shows several thousand distinct CDR3 sequences, with about two thirds occurring only once. V shed 4 bases and J shed 0 bases, with 10 bases lying between them. Germline CDR1 MNHEY, CDR2 SMNVEV (reference sequence). The CDR3 extends over 14 amino acids. TCR beta rearrangements were amplified from peripheral blood genomic DNA.

J is TRBJ2-7 and V is TRBV27, with D unclear. The sequence was obtained from a human donor with a solid tumor. The sequenced sample was blood. Written as DNA, the CDR3 is TGTGCCAGCAGTTCCATCCCCCGCTCCTACGAGCAGTACTTC. Its protein is CASSSIPRSYEQYF.